The present entry profiles one T cell receptor beta chain with its context. There is no known antigen for this receptor. No per-base quality is available; no much larger clone lies one base away. V drops 0 bases and J drops 0 bases, leaving 15 bases in between. Sequences SGHRS (CDR1) and YFSETQ (CDR2) are obtained from the germline V gene. Measured from the cysteine to the phenylalanine, the CDR3 is 18 residues long. The kept DNA is CDR3 alone, 54 bases in frame from the first base. In total, approximately 700 healthy bone marrow donors made up the cohort. At the time of sampling, all cohort members were nominally healthy, though unrecorded immune exposures were likely present. The donor tested CMV seronegative and was one of the 352 seronegative cohort members. Each donor provided a peripheral blood sample, and peripheral blood mononuclear cells were used for TCR beta sequencing. Genomic DNA extraction from the blood cell samples was performed with the Qiagen DNeasy Blood Extraction Kit.

This entry is derived from a study of cytomegalovirus exposure and HLA in healthy donors (dated by TCRdb to the late 2010s). For the study in its entirety: An earlier analysis of roughly 610 of the donors reported around 280 Gb of sequence data and around 100 million unique TCR beta sequences obtained from approximately 180 million T cells. Of the roughly 400 genotyped donors, 65% to 90% fell in the genetic ancestry cluster associated with self-reported Caucasian donors. Using immunosequencing, the study profiled T cell repertoires from fewer than 850 subjects and related those repertoires to cytomegalovirus serostatus. Typing coverage differed by locus: A, B, C, DRB1 and DQB1 were typed in roughly 620-630 donors, DQA1 in roughly 500, DPA1 in 600 to 610, and DPB1 in 450 to 480. The study aimed to test whether signatures of past pathogen exposure could be identified by cataloging public T cell receptors. Donor age, sex, ethnicity and CMV serostatus were compiled together with the repertoire data. In the later analysis, no new phenotypic data were used to find candidate immune exposures; instead, reliance was placed on TCR beta sequences and their occurrence across donors. The study combined high-throughput TCR immunosequencing, statistical association of individual TCRs with disease status, and machine learning to predict cytomegalovirus infection status. In addition to the first cohort of around 670 subjects, a separate validation cohort of 120 different subjects was used. Approximately 310 gigabases of sequencing data and tens of millions of unique TCR sequences were included in an early release covering around 600 HLA-typed donors. Among 398 genotyped donors of the cohort, an average of about 240,000 unique TCR beta nucleotide sequences were sequenced per donor, 15% to 20% of them non-productive. Five DR-DQ haplotypes were treated as single units for association and clustering because of strong linkage in the cohort. HLA typing included class I and class II loci at four-digit resolution. All discovery cohort repertoires had been generated using a single sequencing platform. In a later analysis, previously published TCR beta repertoires from several hundred donors were re-analyzed and high-resolution HLA genotyping was added so that TCR occurrence patterns could be studied. In a later genetic analysis, genome-wide SNP genotypes for about 65% of the roughly 670 donors were used, and that subset was treated as a discovery cohort. An earlier analysis of 587 of the donors used high-throughput TCR beta sequencing to judge whether each TCR beta V gene segment behaved as functional or pseudogenic.

The library was produced with the immunoSEQ multiplex PCR assay. For the multiplex PCR, a mixture combining 60 forward primers for TCR Vbeta segments and 13 reverse primers for TCR Jbeta segments was used. The CDR3 region of rearranged TCR beta genes was amplified from genomic DNA by a multiplex PCR assay. The amplified TCR beta libraries were sequenced on the Illumina HiSeq System as 87-base-pair reads. Processing in the source paper ran as follows. A later analysis tallied some 79 million unique TCR beta chains across the 550 to 850 repertoires, and roughly 11 million of those chains were shared by two or more donors. A nearest-neighbor algorithm error-corrected the raw reads and collapsed the reads into unique sequences, merging closely related sequences to remove PCR and sequencing errors. Alignment of CDR3 sequences to IMGT reference sequences was used to assign V, D and J gene segments. For a sequence to be retained, at least a six-nucleotide match to both a V gene segment and a J gene segment was required. Rearrangements were called productive when the CDR3 lacked stop codons and stayed in frame with V and J; all others were non-productive. CDR3 was defined by IMGT convention, running from the second conserved V-encoded cysteine to the conserved J-encoded phenylalanine. Sequences without an unambiguous match to a single V gene segment were excluded from the earlier analysis of several hundred of the donors. In an earlier analysis of approximately 590 of the donors, V segments were called functional above 56.7% productive rearrangements and were called segregating when the between-donor standard deviation exceeded 5%. A statistical classification framework was developed to diagnose cytomegalovirus status using the catalog of TCR beta chain sequences. V and J gene assignment, in a later analysis, came from comparing TCR nucleotide sequences with IMGT/GENE-DB human TR gene sequences. Using the TCRdist pipeline, a later analysis assigned CDR3 sequences along with most-parsimonious VDJ recombination scenarios. In a later analysis, each TCR beta chain was defined by its CDR3 amino acid sequence together with its V-gene family, and reads lacking a unique V-gene family were excluded. To address suspected cross-contamination and a sequencing artifact, a later analysis removed several hundred highly shared, low-generation-probability nucleotide sequences. In a later analysis, a clonal expansion index was calculated for each public chain from normalized within-repertoire ranks of inferred template counts. Generation probabilities in a later analysis came from a VDJ recombination model fitted to out-of-frame rearrangements, and those results were checked against IGoR. Hypergeometric tests were used in a later analysis to score TCR-TCR, TCR-HLA and TCR-CMV co-occurrence, with a repertoire-size bias correction applied to the TCR pairs. To estimate false discovery rates, a later analysis permuted the HLA or CMV assignments 20 times. In a later analysis, co-occurring TCRs were grouped using DBSCAN, and TCRdist sequence similarity was added for clustering within HLA-allele-positive subsets. Repertoires with fewer than 30,000 or more than 120,000 public chains, plus five repertoires with anomalous nucleotide sharing, were excluded from co-occurrence clustering. TCRdb obtained this table from immuneACCESS and retained in-frame rearrangements with V and J assigned. These tables miss some clones; where compared with another copy, unresolved V genes account for less than half of the shortfall, and the remainder is unexplained. The V and J calls and clone size were taken over from that table, and D and trimming were inferred from the DNA. The sample profile shows around 140,000 clones; about three quarters of them were found once. The ten biggest clones cover around 3.7% of the sample.

The full study reports these points: Most CMV-associated TCR beta chains appeared to be HLA-restricted in a later analysis, and the HLA associations seemed to be driven largely by CMV exposure. In an earlier analysis of about 600 of the donors, most TCR beta V segments appeared in productive rearrangements about 87% or about 30% of the time, broadly matching IMGT annotations. Because the 87-base-pair reads could not distinguish some IMGT-functional V segments, including TRBV6-2 and TRBV6-3, those segments were excluded. According to a later analysis, parvovirus B19, influenza, CMV and Epstein-Barr virus appeared linked to several top co-occurrence clusters. Because HLA typing was missing for some donors at each locus, association tests included only the typed subset. In a later analysis, 15,000 to 20,000 TCR beta sequences were associated with specific HLA alleles at a false discovery rate of 0.05. According to a later genetic analysis, donors in an Asian-associated ancestry cluster had fewer N-insertions in productive TCRs than the approximately 630-donor mean. In vitro tests confirmed that a few of the cytomegalovirus-associated TCR beta chains recognize cytomegalovirus antigens. An association between a missense DCLRE1C variant and V-gene and J-gene trimming of TCR beta chains was found in a later genetic analysis and replicated in an independent cohort. A further reported finding was that TCR beta sequences accurately predicted the HLA-A and HLA-B alleles for most subjects in the first cohort. About 17 rarely observed V segments, including chromosome 9 orphons, were excluded from the earlier analysis of almost 600 of the donors because counts were too low. A cluster of highly shared sequence variants was judged likely to represent a technical artifact of the sequencing pipeline. Linkage disequilibrium might explain the correlated functional status among segregating V segments, but an unknown experimental factor could not be ruled out. It was suggested by the authors that the approach could potentially be generalized to other disease states and immunological phenotypes. In a later analysis, HLA-associated TCR beta chains were found to be more clonally expanded and to have lower generation probabilities than equally common non-associated chains. For the cohort, immune exposure information was limited to CMV serostatus. Cytomegalovirus status was reported to be diagnosed by the classifier with high specificity and sensitivity in both the original and validation cohorts. Across donors, most TCR sequences were observed very rarely, whereas some public TCRs were present in many individuals. A later analysis found that TCR association rates varied across HLA loci, with DRB1 alleles showing the most associated TCRs and HLA-C alleles the fewest. The cohort was sequenced for TCR beta chains only, and without alpha or paired-chain data the features that could be detected were limited. Presence/absence analyses assumed roughly uniform sequencing depth across donors, an assumption that may not hold. Assigning TCR associations to individual alleles was difficult when HLA alleles, especially DR and DQ, strongly co-occurred. The study gave a list of some 150 TCR beta chains associated with cytomegalovirus.

The chain is assembled from TRBV5-1 and TRBJ2-2; matching of 5 bases hints at TRBD1 as the D gene. Input material: PBMCs. This clonotype was obtained from a male donor in good health and CMV-seronegative. CDR3 region: CASSLEPPTGTNTGELFF. The DNA is as follows: TGCGCCAGCAGCTTGGAACCCCCCACAGGAACGAACACCGGGGAGCTGTTTTTT.